Shown below are 20 T cell receptor beta chains from a single sample sequenced in a study of T cell changes during pregnancy in multiple sclerosis. Some clones are missing from TCRdb's copy, which holds only in-frame ones; the method was immunoSEQ multiplex PCR. Among some 31,000 clones listed, over 85% were seen once. Sequenced here: CD8+ T cells from peripheral blood mononuclear cells, sampled before pregnancy. Every receptor here comes from a female donor with multiple sclerosis, enrolled in a pregnancy study.

V usage is TRBV10-3 and J usage is TRBJ1-1, with 7 bases matching TRBD1. The V segment lost 0 bases and the J segment 1 base; nucleotides outside the gene matches: 11. This CDR3 region has 18 residues. Germline CDR1 and CDR2: ENHRY and SYGVKD. Here the CDR3 DNA reads TGTGCCATCAGTGAGTCAGTGGTAAGGGGGCCACGGAACACTGAAGCTTTCTTT. Translated, it gives CAISESVVRGPRNTEAFF.

The rearrangement uses TRBV28 and TRBJ2-7; D gene ambiguous. The CDR3 is made up of 14 amino acids. The ends were cut back, 2 bases at V and 4 bases at J, with 12 bases in the middle. Germline CDR1 is MDHEN and CDR2 is SYDVKM. For the CDR3, the DNA is TGTGCCAGCAGTTTACTAGTCTCTGATTACGAGCAGTACTTC. As protein: CASSLLVSDYEQYF.

The J gene is TRBJ1-2, the V gene TRBV9, with TRBD1 matching 7 bases. CDR1 and CDR2 from the germline V gene are SGDLS and YYNGEE. This CDR3 is built from 14 residues. With V trimmed by 4 bases and J by 0 bases, 3 bases remained unmatched. The CDR3 DNA sequence: TGTGCCAGCAGCACGGGACAGACTAACTATGGCTACACCTTC. Its protein is CASSTGQTNYGYTF.

The rearrangement links TRBV6-4 to TRBJ1-1; D remains unclear. Germline V gene lookup returns CDR1 MRHNA and CDR2 SNTAGT. The CDR3 is made up of 14 amino acids. Trimming cost V 4 bases and J 0 bases, with 9 bases left between them. DNA of the CDR3: TGTGCCAGCAGTGTAACAGTTATGAACACTGAAGCTTTCTTT. Amino acids: CASSVTVMNTEAFF.

The chain joins TRBV2 to TRBJ2-1; 10 bases match TRBD2. The germline V gene encodes CDR1 SNHLY and CDR2 FYNNEI. The CDR3 covers 14 residues. Trimming took 5 bases from V and 13 from J; bases not matched to a gene: 11. The CDR3 is CASSSAGGPYPQFF. DNA for the CDR3: TGTGCCAGCAGTTCAGCGGGAGGGCCCTACCCTCAGTTCTTC.

This clone has just one count. The genes are TRBV5-1 and TRBJ2-7; 11 bases match TRBD1. In germline, CDR1 is SGHRS, CDR2 YFSETQ. The junction had 7 bases not matched to a gene; V was cut back by 8 bases and J by 3 bases. The CDR3 has 14 amino acids. CDR3 in DNA: TGCGCCAGTAGTCCCGGGACAGGGGGCTACGAGCAGTACTTC. It translates to CASSPGTGGYEQYF.

This clone was found once. V and J are TRBV11-2 and TRBJ2-5; 9 nucleotides match TRBD2. The end of the DNA aligns better with TRBJ2-7, so the J call may be wrong. The CDR3 totals 16 residues. Germline V lookup: CDR1 SGHAT, CDR2 FQNNGV. CDR3 sequence: CASSHASAGGHHEQYF. The CDR3 DNA reads as TGTGCCAGCAGCCACGCCTCGGCGGGAGGGCACCACGAGCAGTACTTC.

This clone was counted once. The V gene is TRBV4-2, the J gene TRBJ1-2; D gene unclear. The germline V and J ends were trimmed by 1 base and 2 bases, with 11 bases remaining between them. CDR1 LGHNA and CDR2 YNFKEQ come from the germline V gene. This CDR3 has 15 residues. The CDR3 reads CASSQATAENYGYTF. DNA for the CDR3: TGTGCCAGCAGCCAAGCTACAGCGGAGAACTATGGCTACACCTTC.

The rearrangement links TRBV6-5 to TRBJ1-1; D may be TRBD1 (6 bases). CDR1 is MNHEY and CDR2 is SVGAGI in the germline V gene. The CDR3 spans 15 residues. V lost 2 bases and J lost 4, with 14 bases in between. The CDR3 reads CASSYLQGWSTEAFF. The DNA of the CDR3 is TGTGCCAGCAGTTACCTACAGGGCTGGAGCACTGAAGCTTTCTTT.

The V and J genes are TRBV7-8 and TRBJ2-7; the match to TRBD2 covers 9 bases. This CDR3 has 18 residues. V lost 5 bases to trimming and J lost 3 bases; unmatched junction nucleotides: 17. Germline CDR1 SGHVS, CDR2 FQNEAQ. CDR3 protein: CASSLGRGGDRSNYEQYF. CDR3 bases: TGTGCCAGCAGCCTAGGGCGGGGGGGTGACAGGTCAAACTACGAGCAGTACTTC.

This clone was detected once. The chain links TRBV5-5 to TRBJ2-7; a weak D match, TRBD1 (6 bases). The CDR3 contains 14 residues. V lost 5 bases and J lost 6, with 18 bases in between. Germline lookup yields CDR1 SGHKS and CDR2 YYEKEE (reference sequence). This CDR3 is CASRERTDLFEQYF. The CDR3 nucleotides read TGTGCCAGCAGGGAACGGACAGACTTGTTCGAGCAGTACTTC.

This clone was seen a single time. The V and J genes are TRBV5-4 and TRBJ2-7; the D is unclear. Germline assignment: CDR1 SGHNT and CDR2 YYREEE (reference sequence). The CDR3 sequence is 14 residues long. V lost 0 bases and J 4 bases, leaving 11 bases between the germline ends. CDR3 sequence (DNA): TGTGCCAGCAGCTTGGATCGTAGAAATTACGAGCAGTACTTC. This sequence encodes CASSLDRRNYEQYF. Full variable domain (rest looked up from reference TRBV5-4 and TRBJ2-7): ETGVTQSPTHLIKTRGQQVTLRCSSQSGHNTVSWYQQALGQGPQFIFQYYREEENGRGNFPPRFSGLQFPNYSSELNVNALELDDSALYLCASSLDRRNYEQYFGPGTRLTVT.

The gene calls are TRBV7-2 and TRBJ2-1; possibly TRBD2 for D (6 bases). Trimming took 5 bases from V and 4 from J, leaving 21 bases between them. The CDR3 runs 17 residues. CDR1 and CDR2 from the germline V gene are SGHTA and FQGNSA. Here the CDR3 DNA reads TGTGCCAGCAGCCTCCGGGGTTGGCGGGATAATTACAATGAGCAGTTCTTC. It is translated as CASSLRGWRDNYNEQFF.

This chain uses TRBV7-9 with TRBJ2-2; 7 bases are shared with TRBD1. V lost 1 base and J lost 7; bases outside the gene matches: 9. CDR3 length: 16 residues. The germline V gene has CDR1 SEHNR and CDR2 FQNEAQ (reference sequence). The CDR3 nucleotides are TGTGCCAGCAGCTTAGACAGGGGAAGGTCTTACGGGGAGCTGTTTTTT. Its translation is CASSLDRGRSYGELFF.

This clone was counted once. This sequence joins TRBV5-5 and TRBJ2-1; no clear D gene. Trimming left V 1 base short and J 1 base short, with 6 bases between. The CDR3 consists of 14 residues. Per germline, CDR1 SGHKS and CDR2 YYEKEE (reference sequence). This chain's CDR3 is CASSLISSYNEQFF. The CDR3, as DNA: TGTGCCAGCAGCTTGATCAGTTCCTACAATGAGCAGTTCTTC.

The chain uses TRBV9 and TRBJ1-5; 8 nucleotides agree with TRBD1. The CDR3 extends over 15 amino acids. V was pared by 3 bases and J by 6 bases, with 8 bases of the junction left unmatched. Germline values: CDR1 SGDLS, CDR2 YYNGEE. The DNA of the CDR3 is TGTGCCAGCAGCGGGGAGGACAGGGAGGGTCAGCCCCAGCATTTT. It codes for CASSGEDREGQPQHF.

This clone was found once. The rearrangement links TRBV6-1 to TRBJ2-3, with 13 bases matching TRBD2. From germline, CDR1 is MNHNS and CDR2 SASEGT. The CDR3 has 15 residues. After removal of 7 bases from V and 6 bases from J, the junction contained 7 bases not matched to a gene. CDR3 residues: CASIPGTSGADTQYF. In DNA, the CDR3 is TGTGCCAGCATCCCCGGGACTAGCGGGGCGGATACGCAGTATTTT.

The chain joins TRBV19 to TRBJ1-4; no clear D gene. V lost 1 base and J lost 10, with 10 bases in between. The CDR3 extends over 13 amino acids. Germline CDR1 LNHDA, CDR2 SQIVND (reference sequence). The CDR3 here is CASSIGEGLKLFF. The DNA of the CDR3 is TGTGCCAGTAGTATAGGGGAGGGCTTAAAACTGTTTTTT.

The chain carries TRBV27 and TRBJ2-2; 13 bases agree with TRBD2. CDR3 length: 19 residues. The germline CDR1 and CDR2 sequences are MNHEY and SMNVEV (reference sequence). V was pared by 0 bases and J by 1 base, with 5 bases of the junction left unmatched. The DNA for the CDR3 is TGTGCCAGCAGTTTATCACTAGCGGGGGGGCCTTGGAACACCGGGGAGCTGTTTTTT. Translated, it gives CASSLSLAGGPWNTGELFF.

The chain is built from TRBV29-1 and TRBJ2-7, with a weak D call TRBD2 (6 bases). Trimming cost V 1 base and J 4 bases, with 14 bases left between them. The CDR3 consists of 14 residues. From germline, CDR1 is SQVTM and CDR2 ANQGSEA. CDR3 coding DNA: TGCAGCGTTGAAGGACCGGGAGAACAATACGAGCAGTACTTC. Protein product: CSVEGPGEQYEQYF.